This TCR beta chain was profiled in a study of T cells in Graves' hyperthyroidism and ophthalmopathy. Whole-study results and caveats: Most thyroid clonotypes that were expanded above 0.001 also turned up in blood. Using 13 V-J features, a model discriminated ophthalmopathy from stable hyperthyroidism. Ophthalmopathy was identified by the model a median approximately six months ahead of onset.

Trimming took 8 bases from V and 5 from J, leaving 12 bases between them. CDR1 and CDR2 from the germline V gene are SEHNR and FQNEAQ (reference sequence). The CDR3 has 12 residues. Researchers amplified the TCR beta CDR3 regions from RNA transcripts. Researchers ran a first-round RT-PCR on the TCR CDR3 using the HTBI primer set. MiXCR, applied by TCRdb to the multiplex PCR reads, yields one record per CDR3 protein. The sample holds roughly 500,000 distinct CDR3 sequences, approximately 25% seen once. Individuals with ophthalmopathy presented a Clinical Activity Score of at least 3, a NOSPECS grade of at least 4 and a duration under 3 months. The table lists this clonotype with many counts. Antigen: not known.

This chain uses TRBV7-9 with TRBJ1-1; weak D call: TRBD1 (5 bases). The clonotype comes from a woman aged 25 to 39 with Graves' ophthalmopathy. The sample was blood. CDR3 region: CASGRGQTEAFF. For the CDR3, the DNA is TGTGCCAGCGGTAGGGGTCAAACTGAAGCTTTCTTT.